This T cell receptor (beta chain) comes out of a study of vaccination and CD4 T cells after COVID-19. This clonotype was detected only a few times. Its antigen is unidentified. Treatment given: approximately nine-day PBMC culture with coronavirus spike peptide pools or control peptides (ViraFEST assay). In this cohort, PCR tests turned positive between March and December 2020, predating US Alpha, Beta and Delta variants. Sequencing of cultured CD4+ T cell DNA used the Oncomine TCR Beta short-read assay. The template was genomic DNA from cultured CD4+ T cells. A single record per CDR3 protein comes from TCRdb applying MiXCR to the PCR reads. The table shows several thousand distinct CDR3 sequences, with over 25% occurring only once. V shed 4 bases and J shed 9 bases, with 19 bases lying between them. CDR1 and CDR2 (germline): SGHNT, YYREEE (reference sequence). The CDR3 spans 14 residues.

The chain carries TRBV5-4 and TRBJ2-5; D might be TRBD2 (6 bases). This sequence was found in a human donor who had recovered from COVID-19. The specimen was CD4+ T cells from blood, cultured in vitro. CDR3 sequence (DNA): TGTGCCAGCAGCCTTGCCGGGGGTGCTGTGGCCCAGTACTTC. This encodes CASSLAGGAVAQYF.